This T cell receptor (beta chain) was captured in a study of T cell repertoires in cytomegalovirus infection. As for the study in general: Based on public TCR beta signatures, there were indications of CMV infection and of a matching HLA type.

General observations from the study: Summed frequency of public TCR beta families distinguished CMV carriers with the relevant HLA.

In TCRdb, the reads were re-called with MiXCR into one record per CDR3 protein. The table includes about 830,000 distinct CDR3 sequences, around a third detected once. Concerning this clonotype itself: The antigen is unknown.

The trim removed 7 bases at V and 3 bases at J, leaving 5 bases unmatched. The CDR3 extends over 14 amino acids. This sequence was found in a human donor in good health (CMV status not recorded). Some clones in this sample may be carry-over from other donors' samples. The source was cultured CD8+ T cells from PBMCs, collected from culture after CMV antigen stimulation. V is TRBV12-3 or TRBV12-4 and J is TRBJ2-4, with 8 bases that match TRBD2. The CDR3 spells CASTTAGGKNIQYF. The DNA of the CDR3 is TGTGCCAGCACCACGGCGGGGGGCAAAAACATTCAGTACTTC.